The clone carrying this TCR beta chain was detected only a few times. The data are from a study of graft-versus-host responses after intestinal transplantation. Study as a whole: Each recipient received anti-thymocyte globulin induction, then tacrolimus and steroids for about 3 years.

Only in-frame clones appear in the TCRdb table, and some are missing; sequencing was by immunoSEQ multiplex PCR. Here the sample spans roughly 9,700 clones, under 40% being singletons. CDR1 is SQVTM, CDR2 ANQGSEA, per germline. Trimming took 3 bases from V and 6 from J, leaving 12 bases between them. The CDR3 has 13 residues. The plating included some 200,000 irradiated, violet-dye-labeled stimulator cells together with some 200,000 CFSE-labeled responder cells. The source is a human patient who received an intestinal transplant. J is TRBJ2-1 and V is TRBV29-1, with D possibly being TRBD1 (6 bases). This sample comprised alloreactive CD8+ T cells from a mixed lymphocyte reaction culture, obtained before intestinal transplant. Described subset: CFSE-low proliferating T cells sorted from roughly six-day pre-transplant mixed lymphocyte reaction (GvH or HvG direction). The CDR3 reads CSVDSGRGNEQFF. CDR3 sequence (DNA): TGCAGCGTTGATTCTGGCAGGGGCAATGAGCAGTTCTTC.